The rows below give T cell receptor beta chains drawn from one sample of a study of blood T cells in healthy people across ages. TCRdb fed the 5' RACE reads into MiXCR, producing one record per CDR3 protein. The sample comprises about 580,000 distinct CDR3 sequences, around 48% of which are singletons, and 20% to 25% rests with the top ten. Specimen: blood. The receptors here all came from a man at least 80 years old in good health. Both conserved end residues are part of each CDR3. A D gene is named only where the DNA matches it firmly. Size is omitted from some rows. Given values are once, few, many or a class for expanded clones.

clone_size j_call v_call d_call cdr3_nt cdr3_aa
. TRBJ2-6 TRBV6-5 . TGTGCCAGCAGTCCCAGACAGAACTCTGGGGCCAACGTCCTGACTTTC CASSPRQNSGANVLTF
. TRBJ2-3 TRBV28 . TGTGCCAGCAGTTTACAGGGGTCGGGCACAGATACGCAGTATTTT CASSLQGSGTDTQYF
. TRBJ2-7 TRBV7-2 TRBD2 TGTGCCAGCAGCTTAGATCTAGCTAGCGGCTCCTACGAGCAGTACTTC CASSLDLASGSYEQYF
. TRBJ2-3 TRBV27 . TGTGCCAGCGGACACCACACAGATACGCAGTATTTT CASGHHTDTQYF
. TRBJ2-6 TRBV21-1 . TGTGCCAGCAGCAACCTCTCTGGGGCCAACGTCCTGACTTTC CASSNLSGANVLTF
. TRBJ1-4 TRBV29-1 . TGCAGCGTTGAAGAGGACGGTCCCGAAAAACTGTTTTTT CSVEEDGPEKLFF
few TRBJ2-1 TRBV20-1 TRBD1 TGCACTGTAAGACAGGGCCAGAATGAGCAGTTCTTC CTVRQGQNEQFF
. TRBJ2-7 TRBV20-1 TRBD2 TGCAGTGCTAGACCTACCGGGACTACCTACGAGCAGTACTTC CSARPTGTTYEQYF
. TRBJ2-7 TRBV10-2 . TGCGCCAGCAGTACAGATCATTTGATCTACGAGCAGTACTTC CASSTDHLIYEQYF
. TRBJ1-2 TRBV6-2/TRBV6-3 . TGTGCCAGCACCAGGAGAGCTAACTATGGCTACACCTTC CASTRRANYGYTF
once TRBJ2-3 TRBV5-1 . TGCGCCAGCAGCTCAGGGACTGGAAGGGATACGCAGTATTTT CASSSGTGRDTQYF
. TRBJ2-7 TRBV12-3/TRBV12-4 . TGTGCCAGCAGTGGTGCCACCTGGGCCTCCTACGAGCAGTACTTC CASSGATWASYEQYF
. TRBJ2-1 TRBV6-6 TRBD1 TGTGCCAGCAGTTGGCGGACAGGGCTATATGGGAATGAGCAGTTCTTC CASSWRTGLYGNEQFF
. TRBJ2-5 TRBV12-5 . TGTGCTAGTGGCTACGACAGTCAAGAGACCCAGTACTTC CASGYDSQETQYF
few TRBJ2-5 TRBV7-2 TRBD2 TGTGCCAGCAGCCCTACTAGCGGGAAAGAGACCCAGTACTTC CASSPTSGKETQYF
few TRBJ2-5 TRBV9 . TGTGCCAGCAGCGTAGAGGACAGCTCCCAAGAGACCCAGTACTTC CASSVEDSSQETQYF
. TRBJ1-4 TRBV2 . TGTGCCAGCAGTGAATATCGGGGACAAGCGAATGAAAAACTGTTTTTT CASSEYRGQANEKLFF
. TRBJ1-1 TRBV29-1 . TGCAGCGTTGAAGTCGGGGGGCTGAACACTGAAGCTTTCTTT CSVEVGGLNTEAFF
. TRBJ2-7 TRBV4-1 . TGCGCCAGCAGCCAAGACTTCGGGGGGCGGGGGTACGAGCAGTACTTC CASSQDFGGRGYEQYF
. TRBJ1-1 TRBV12-3/TRBV12-4 . TGTGCCAGCACCCTATGTGGAGGGAGCCCTGAAGCTTTCTTT CASTLCGGSPEAFF
. TRBJ2-3 TRBV29-1 TRBD2 TGCAGCGTTGGAGTAGCGGGAGGGCCGACAGATACGCAGTATTTT CSVGVAGGPTDTQYF
. TRBJ2-7 TRBV20-1 TRBD2 TGCAGTACTTTCAGGCTAGCGGGAGCGGAGCAGTACTTC CSTFRLAGAEQYF
. TRBJ2-5 TRBV7-2 . TGTGCCAGCAGCTTCTGGGCGGGGAGTACGGAGACCCAGTACTTC CASSFWAGSTETQYF
. TRBJ2-3 TRBV7-3 TRBD2 TGTGCCAGCAGCCTCACTAGCGTCACAGATACGCGGTATTTT CASSLTSVTDTRYF
few TRBJ1-2 TRBV25-1 . TGTGCCAGCAGCAAAGGGACCTCCTATGGCTACACCTTC CASSKGTSYGYTF
many TRBJ2-1 TRBV7-2 . TGTGCCAGCAGTCGCTTACAGACTGGCAATGAGCAGTTCTTC CASSRLQTGNEQFF
. TRBJ1-4 TRBV7-2 . TGTGCCAGCAGCTCACCACCGGCCAGGAAACTGTTTTTT CASSSPPARKLFF
. TRBJ1-2 TRBV12-3/TRBV12-4 . TGTGCCAGCAGTTTGGGGGTAGGGGTGAATGGCTACACCTTC CASSLGVGVNGYTF
few TRBJ2-1 TRBV5-1 TRBD2 TGCGCCAGCAGCTTGGGATTCAGTGGGAGGGTTAAGACCAATGAGCAGTTCTTC CASSLGFSGRVKTNEQFF
. TRBJ2-5 TRBV5-1 . TGCGCCAGCAGCTTTCTCGGAGGGGTGACCCAGTACTTC CASSFLGGVTQYF
. TRBJ2-1 TRBV9 TRBD2 TGTGCCAGCAGCCCCCGCTCGTCGACTAGCGGATACAGTGAGCAGTTCTTC CASSPRSSTSGYSEQFF
few TRBJ2-3 TRBV11-2 TRBD2 TGTGCCAGCAGCTTAAGCCTGCTAGCGGGGGGGCCGGCAGATACGCAGTATTTT CASSLSLLAGGPADTQYF
. TRBJ1-6 TRBV28 . TGTGCCAGCAGTTTACAGCCCCGTGGCTCACCCCCCCACTTT CASSLQPRGSPPHF
. TRBJ2-7 TRBV7-9 TRBD2 TGTGCCAGCAGCTTAGCGTTAGGGACTAACTCCTACGAGCAGTACTTC CASSLALGTNSYEQYF
. TRBJ2-5 TRBV20-1 . TGCAGTGCTCCACATGTCACCGATCGCGAGACCCAGTACTTC CSAPHVTDRETQYF
. TRBJ2-3 TRBV2 TRBD2 TGTGCCAGCAGCCTAACACTAGCGGGGGCCACAGATACGCAGTATTTT CASSLTLAGATDTQYF
. TRBJ2-7 TRBV7-2 . TGTGCCAGCAGCCATATAGTCCCGCCCGAGCAGTACTTC CASSHIVPPEQYF
. TRBJ2-3 TRBV7-2 . TGTGCCAGCAGCGTCGGGGTAACATGGGTTACGCAGTATTTT CASSVGVTWVTQYF
. TRBJ2-3 TRBV29-1 TRBD1 TGCAGCATAATGGACGGGACAGATACACAGTATTTT CSIMDGTDTQYF
. TRBJ2-5 TRBV6-2/TRBV6-3 . TGTGCCAGCAGCCCTAAGATGTACCAAGAGACCCAGTACTTC CASSPKMYQETQYF